Included here is one TCR beta chain sequence, with context. This clonotype appeared many times. Which antigen it targets is not known. Base qualities are not recorded, but no much larger clone differs from it by a single base. cDNA was synthesized by template-switch 5'RACE using a primer with a 10-nucleotide random unique molecular identifier that tagged each TCR transcript. Every sequencing run yielded over 170 million TCR-beta sequences covering 15-18 subjects. Total RNA was extracted with the RNeasy kit. The KAPA Real-time Library Amplification kit was used to amplify TCR-beta VDJ regions with primers targeting the TCR constant region and the 5'RACE anchor. A first PCR added sample indexes and Illumina adaptors, after which a second PCR increased the library yield. The roughly 650 bp TCR product was size-selected on a 2% E-gel SizeSelection system after Ampure bead purification. Before pooling, libraries had their quality checked on a Bioanalyzer, their concentration measured with Qubit, and their quantity determined with the Kapa Library Quantification kit. An Illumina HiSeq 2500 was used to sequence the libraries paired-end at 2 x 150 bp. To increase sequence diversity, about 23-30% phiX was spiked into each library pool. The original pipeline was this. The quality-filtered reads were processed with the UMI-based MiGEC pipeline, whose error correction step removed more than 80% of the raw TCR sequences. VDJ genes were aligned to IMGT germline references, and each clonotype was defined by a unique CDR3 amino acid sequence together with V-J genes. Clonal expansion, Shannon diversity and CDR3 relatedness (CalcPairwiseDistances, ClusterSamples) were evaluated with VDJtools, and phylogenetic trees were built with CLCbio workbench. A clone was classed as expanded if it had 8 or more unique UMIs, a cutoff based on coefficient-of-variation modelling across technical triplicates. The public reads were run again by TCRdb, first through fastp at Q25 and then through MiXCR, and only productive beta chains were kept. CDR3 protein duplicates are merged, each entry listing the most common genes and DNA. V and J calls and clone size were set by TCRdb, not the authors. This sample comprises 110,000 or so distinct CDR3 sequences, 3% to 3.5% of them detected only once. In total, the top ten clones hold about 1.2% of the sample.

Measured from the cysteine to the phenylalanine, the CDR3 is 13 residues long. The retained sequence is limited to the CDR3, 39 bases, with the frame set at the first base. CDR1 and CDR2 are drawn from the germline V gene: SGHTA, FQGNSA. The junction shows trimming of 1 base on V and 6 bases on J, and the gene matches do not reach 0 bases of it. The data originate from a study of neurological immune-mediated disorders (dated by TCRdb to between 2018 and 2020). Concerning the study at large: Among the approximately 34 multiple sclerosis patients, relapsing-remitting MS was present in 31 and secondary progressive MS was present in 3. Peripheral blood TCR-beta repertoires from patients with HTLV-I-associated myelopathy (HAM/TSP), patients with multiple sclerosis, and healthy controls were compared in the study using UMI-based sequencing. The 90 to 120 TCR-beta libraries covered PBMC samples along with longitudinal samples, technical triplicates, and paired sorted CD4+ and CD8+ T-cell subsets. The cohort included roughly 71 subjects: 14 with HAM/TSP, some 34 with multiple sclerosis, and approximately 20 healthy controls.

Paper-wide results and their limitations: No clinical or MRI features were associated with the MS cluster, and the authors said that larger cohorts are needed. No identical CDR3 amino acid sequences were shared among expanded clones across subjects, suggesting private TCR-beta repertoires in all groups. TCR clonal expansion was highest in HAM/TSP patients and lowest in MS patients, with MS patients falling below even healthy controls. In a phylogenetic analysis, the repertoires of 18 out of 34 MS patients fell into a single cluster of related CDR3 sequences, pointing to a possible signature at the repertoire level.

For unsorted PBMC libraries, 2 million PBMCs were used after storage in RNAlater at -80 degrees C until RNA extraction. Multiple sclerosis patients were enrolled in a US clinical protocol under which disease progression was evaluated by magnetic resonance imaging. Peripheral blood was subjected to Ficoll-Hypaque density gradient centrifugation to isolate PBMCs, which were then cryopreserved in liquid nitrogen. In this chain, TRBV7-2 is recombined with TRBJ2-7, and 10 junction bases match TRBD2. This sequence was found in a woman in her twenties or thirties with multiple sclerosis. The material sequenced was PBMCs. The DNA sequence reads TGTGCCAGCAGCTTAGGACTAGCGGGCGAGCAGTACTTC. Its coded protein is CASSLGLAGEQYF.